These T cell receptor beta chains were read from a single sample in a study of CD8+CD57+ T cells in acquired aplastic anemia. TCRdb ran MiXCR on the reads and lists one entry per CDR3 protein. The repertoire holds over 150,000 distinct CDR3 sequences, with approximately 52% as singletons. Sequencing was carried out using sorted CD4+, CD8+, or CD8+CD57+ T cells (not recorded which) from PBMCs. The receptors originated from a human donor with aplastic anemia. Both conserved end residues are part of each CDR3. A D gene is named only where the DNA matches it firmly. Clone size appears in some rows only: once, few, many, or a class for an expanded clone.

j_call d_call cdr3_length v_call clone_size cdr3_nt cdr3_aa
TRBJ2-1 TRBD2 20 TRBV11-1 NA TGTGCCAGCAGCTTCCACACTGAAGAACTAGCGGGGGGGCCGTACAATGAGCAGTTCTTC CASSFHTEELAGGPYNEQFF
TRBJ1-2 NA 14 TRBV20-1 few TGCAGTGCTATATTCTTATGTGCTAACTATGGCTACACCTTC CSAIFLCANYGYTF
TRBJ1-2 NA 13 TRBV24-1 NA TGTGCCACCAGTGATCGCAGGAACTATGGCTACACCTTC CATSDRRNYGYTF
TRBJ1-1 NA 13 TRBV2 few TGTGCCAGCAGTGGTGATATGAACACTGAAGCTTTCTTT CASSGDMNTEAFF
TRBJ2-3 TRBD1 15 TRBV19 NA TGTGCCAGTAGTATCCGGGACAGGGCAGGAGATACGCAGTATTTT CASSIRDRAGDTQYF
TRBJ2-1 NA 14 TRBV20-1 NA TGCAGTATCTCCCGGGCTGGTGACCACAATGAGCAGTTCTTC CSISRAGDHNEQFF
TRBJ2-4 TRBD1 20 TRBV12-3/TRBV12-4 many TGTGCCAGCAGTCCACCCGGGACAGAGATTTGGGTAGAAGCCAAAAACATTCAGTACTTC CASSPPGTEIWVEAKNIQYF
TRBJ1-1 TRBD1 15 TRBV10-1 NA TGCGCCAGCAGTGGGTCGGGACAGGGGAGCACTGAAGCTTTCTTT CASSGSGQGSTEAFF
TRBJ2-1 NA 15 TRBV19 once TGTGCCAGTAGTATAGGAGTGGACCCCTACAATGAGCAGTTCTTC CASSIGVDPYNEQFF
TRBJ2-2 NA 11 TRBV25-1 NA TGTGCCAGCAGTGTCGTCGGGGAGCTGTTTTTT CASSVVGELFF
TRBJ1-5 NA 14 TRBV27 NA TGTGCCAGCAGCCTCTCGAGGGCGGATCAGCCCCAGCATTTT CASSLSRADQPQHF
TRBJ1-5 NA 13 TRBV15 few TGTGCCACCAGCAGGGTTTCGGACCGCCGACGGCATTTT CATSRVSDRRRHF
TRBJ1-2 TRBD1 15 TRBV7-8 many TGTGCCAGCAGCCCAGGGACAGCTGCTAACTATGGCTACACCTTC CASSPGTAANYGYTF
TRBJ1-1 NA 11 TRBV29-1 NA TGCAGTCCCGGGGGCCACACTGAAGCTTTCTTT CSPGGHTEAFF
TRBJ2-5 TRBD2 15 TRBV5-5 many TGTGCCAGCAGCTATTCTAGCGGGGCTGTTGAGACCCAGTACTTC CASSYSSGAVETQYF
TRBJ2-3 TRBD2 15 TRBV10-3 NA TGTGCCATCAAGTTGAGGCGGGGGTCGACAGATACGCAGTATTTT CAIKLRRGSTDTQYF
TRBJ1-5 NA 13 TRBV10-3 NA TGTGCCATCAGTGGGACGGATAATCAGCCCCAGCATTTT CAISGTDNQPQHF
TRBJ1-2 NA 13 TRBV29-1 few TGCAGCGTTGTATTCCCGGGCGGAGGCGGCTACACCTTC CSVVFPGGGGYTF
TRBJ2-1 NA 12 TRBV7-2 many TGTGCCAGCAGAAAGGCGTCGGATGAGCAGTTCTTC CASRKASDEQFF
TRBJ1-2 NA 13 TRBV12-3/TRBV12-4 many TGTGCCAGCAGGGATCCTAAGACCGATGGCTACACCTTC CASRDPKTDGYTF
TRBJ2-3 TRBD2 17 TRBV20-1 many TGCAGTGCTAGAGCCTCGACGACTAGCGGGGGGATGGATACGCAGTATTTT CSARASTTSGGMDTQYF
TRBJ2-7 TRBD1 15 TRBV2 NA TGTGCCAGCAGCGGAGACAGGGCAAATTTATACGAGCAGTACTTC CASSGDRANLYEQYF
TRBJ1-2 NA 14 TRBV20-1 NA TGCAGTGCTAGAGATGAGATAGGGGGCTATGGCTACACCTTC CSARDEIGGYGYTF
TRBJ2-4 NA 18 TRBV4-2 few TGTGCCAGCAGCCCGGGGGTAGGGATAGTAACAGCCAAAAACATTCAGTACTTC CASSPGVGIVTAKNIQYF
TRBJ1-2 NA 13 TRBV19 NA TGTGCCAGTAGTATAGACTACAACTATGGCTACACCTTC CASSIDYNYGYTF
TRBJ2-1 TRBD2 19 TRBV14 few TGTGCCAGCAGCCAAGCGGAGGGACTAGCGGGCTGCTCCTACAATGAGCAGTTCTTC CASSQAEGLAGCSYNEQFF
TRBJ2-1 NA 11 TRBV10-3 few TGTGCCATCAGTGAGTCCAATGAGCAGTTCTTC CAISESNEQFF
TRBJ1-2 TRBD1 17 TRBV20-1 many TGCAGTGCTAGGGGAGGGACAGGGGGGATTTTGGGCTATGGCTACACCTTC CSARGGTGGILGYGYTF
TRBJ1-1 NA 14 TRBV12-3/TRBV12-4 many TGTGCCAGCAGTTTTGGACTGGTATGGACTGAAGCTTTCTTT CASSFGLVWTEAFF
TRBJ1-6 NA 12 TRBV9 NA TGTGCCAGCAGCCACTCTAATTCACCCCTCCACTTT CASSHSNSPLHF
TRBJ2-7 NA 15 TRBV13 many TGTGCCAGCAGCTTCGGCCGGGGGAGCTCCTACGAGCAGTACTTC CASSFGRGSSYEQYF
TRBJ2-1 TRBD1 17 TRBV19 NA TGTGCCAGTAAAACAGGGATTAGGGACAGGGGGCTGGATGAGCAGTTCTTC CASKTGIRDRGLDEQFF
TRBJ2-7 TRBD1 15 TRBV6-1 NA TGTGCCAGCAGCGAACCAGCGACAGGGGACAACGAGCAGTACTTC CASSEPATGDNEQYF
TRBJ2-1 NA 15 TRBV6-6 many TGTGCCAGCAGTTACGACAGGAGCTCCTACAATGAGCAGTTCTTC CASSYDRSSYNEQFF
TRBJ2-5 NA 13 TRBV7-3 NA TGTGCCAGCAGCCTGGACTATAAAGAGACCCAGTACTTC CASSLDYKETQYF
TRBJ2-7 TRBD1 17 TRBV4-2 many TGTGCCAGCAGCCAAGAAGGGGGGGTGGGACAGGGGCACGAGCAGTACTTC CASSQEGGVGQGHEQYF
TRBJ1-5 TRBD1 12 TRBV29-1 NA TGCAGCGTTGAAGGGGGGACAGTCTACGAGCATTTT CSVEGGTVYEHF
TRBJ1-1 NA 13 TRBV29-1 NA TGCAGCGTTGCGAGGGCAGAGAACACTGAAGCTTTCTTT CSVARAENTEAFF
TRBJ2-7 TRBD1 15 TRBV19 few TGTGCCAGTAGTATCCTTGGGACAGGGCTCTACGAGCAGTACTTC CASSILGTGLYEQYF
TRBJ2-7 TRBD2 16 TRBV5-4 NA TGTGCCAGCAGCTTGGGGACCAGCGGGGGGGCCGTCGAGCAGTACTTC CASSLGTSGGAVEQYF
TRBJ1-6 NA 15 TRBV20-1 few TGCAGTGCTAGGGACGGCAGCTCCTATAATTCACCCCTCCACTTT CSARDGSSYNSPLHF
TRBJ2-5 TRBD2 15 TRBV20-1 many TGCAGTGCTAGAGGGGGAGGGGCGGGGTGGGAGACCCAGTACTTC CSARGGGAGWETQYF
TRBJ1-1 NA 14 TRBV5-5 many TGTGCCAGCAGCTTGGGGGCCCTTGGGACTGAAGCTTTCTTT CASSLGALGTEAFF
TRBJ2-2 NA 12 TRBV7-6 NA TGTGCCAGCAGCTTAGCGGGCGGGGAGCTGTTTTTT CASSLAGGELFF
TRBJ1-2 NA 15 TRBV7-2 many TGTGCCAGCAGCCACCTACAAGGGCCTAAATATGGCTACACCTTC CASSHLQGPKYGYTF
TRBJ2-3 NA 15 TRBV10-3 NA TGTGCCATCAGTACACAGGGTTCTAGCACAGATACGCAGTATTTT CAISTQGSSTDTQYF
TRBJ2-3 TRBD1 14 TRBV19 many TGTGCCAGTAACCCACAGGGGAGAGGGGATACGCAGTATTTT CASNPQGRGDTQYF
TRBJ1-1 NA 13 TRBV10-2 NA TGCGCCAGCAGTGAGATGCTGAACACTGAAGCTTTCTTT CASSEMLNTEAFF
TRBJ2-7 NA 15 TRBV7-8 NA TGTGCCAGCAGCTTAGATATCAGGGTCACCTACGAGCAGTACTTC CASSLDIRVTYEQYF
TRBJ2-3 NA 12 TRBV13 many TGTGCCAGCAGCTTAGTGGGAGATACGCAGTATTTT CASSLVGDTQYF
TRBJ1-5 NA 10 TRBV7-4 NA TGCGCCAGCAGCTGGAAGCACCAGCATTTT CASSWKHQHF
TRBJ2-5 TRBD2 14 TRBV20-1 NA TGCAGTGCTACGACTAGCGGGGGACAAGAGACCCAGTACTTC CSATTSGGQETQYF
TRBJ1-5 NA 14 TRBV15 NA TGTGCCACCAGCAGAGATTTGGAGAATCAGCCCCAGCATTTT CATSRDLENQPQHF
TRBJ1-1 TRBD1 14 TRBV5-4 NA TGTGCCAGCAGCGGGACAGGGACCAACACTGAAGCTTTCTTT CASSGTGTNTEAFF
TRBJ2-1 NA 13 TRBV2 NA TGTGCCAGCCCGGCGGGGACCTACAATGAGCAGTTCTTC CASPAGTYNEQFF
TRBJ2-7 TRBD1 14 TRBV25-1 NA TGTGCCAGCAGTCTCCGGACAGGTTCCTACGAGCAGTACTTC CASSLRTGSYEQYF